The 8 T cell receptor beta chains listed next were all sequenced from one sample in a study of identical twins. From the 5' RACE reads, TCRdb called clonotypes with MiXCR, one entry per CDR3 protein. The repertoire holds about 260,000 distinct CDR3 sequences, with roughly 7% as singletons. This sample also appeared in a second study, on yellow fever vaccine responses in identical twins.

The sequenced sample was memory (CD45RO+) T cells sorted from blood. These receptors were taken from a woman younger than 30 in good health.

This clonotype was seen at least ten times. CDR3 sequence reads: CASSFQGLAGPGGAKNIQYF. The CDR3 DNA reads TGCGCCAGCAGCTTCCAAGGACTAGCGGGCCCCGGAGGTGCCAAAAACATTCAGTACTTC. V is TRBV5-1 and J is TRBJ2-4; 11 nucleotides line up with TRBD2. The length of the CDR3 is 20 residues. After removal of 2 bases from V and 1 base from J, the junction contained 14 bases not matched to a gene. The V gene's germline CDR1 is SGHRS and CDR2 YFSETQ. Supplemented by reference TRBV5-1 and TRBJ2-4, the full variable domain reads KAGVTQTPRYLIKTRGQQVTLSCSPISGHRSVSWYQQTPGQGLQFLFEYFSETQRNKGNFPGRFSGRQFSNSRSEMNVSTLELGDSALYLCASSFQGLAGPGGAKNIQYFGAGTRLSVL.

This clonotype showed up many times. V usage is TRBV19 and J usage is TRBJ2-5; TRBD2 is a possible D gene (6 bases). Trimming left V 11 bases short and J 4 bases short, with 11 bases between. CDR3 length equals 11 residues. CDR1 LNHDA and CDR2 SQIVND come from the germline V gene (reference sequence). CDR3 nucleotides: TGTGCCTCCGCCGGGGGAGAGACCCAGTACTTC. It codes for CASAGGETQYF.

The CDR3: CASRADSFYTGELFF. The CDR3 DNA sequence: TGTGCCAGCAGGGCCGACTCCTTTTACACCGGGGAGCTGTTTTTT. V is TRBV2 and J is TRBJ2-2; no clear D gene. Germline V lookup: CDR1 SNHLY, CDR2 FYNNEI. CDR3 size: 15 residues. V shed 6 bases and J shed 3 bases, with 14 bases lying between them.

CDR3 residues: CASSPSILSNQPQHF. CDR3 sequence (DNA): TGCGCCAGCAGCCCGAGTATTCTTAGCAATCAGCCCCAGCATTTT. This sequence joins TRBV4-1 and TRBJ1-5, with unresolved D. CDR1 and CDR2 (germline): MGHRA, YSYEKL. There are 15 residues in the CDR3. V was clipped by 4 bases and J by 0 bases, with 10 bases between them.

This clonotype was observed at least ten times. V gene TRBV5-1 combines with J gene TRBJ2-3, with 7 nucleotides matching TRBD1. Germline CDR1 SGHRS, CDR2 YFSETQ. This CDR3 has 13 residues. V lost 5 bases, J lost 5 bases, and 5 bases stayed unmatched. CDR3 nucleotides: TGCGCCAGCAGACCCGGGACAGAAGATACGCAGTATTTT. As protein: CASRPGTEDTQYF.

The chain employs TRBV7-2 and TRBJ2-3; 8 positions agree with TRBD1. The germline CDR1 and CDR2 sequences are SGHTA and FQGNSA. CDR3 length: 13 amino acids. V shed 1 base and J 11 bases; nucleotides not matched to a gene: 5. CDR3 DNA sequence: TGTGCCAGCAGCTTAGGGCCCGGGACAGGGCAGTATTTT. Translated: CASSLGPGTGQYF.

This clonotype occurred a few times. The V and J genes are TRBV20-1 and TRBJ1-2; possibly TRBD1 for D (5 bases). Germline CDR1 DFQATT, CDR2 SNEGSKA (reference sequence). The germline V and J ends were trimmed by 3 bases and 7 bases, with 15 bases remaining between them. The CDR3 extends over 13 amino acids. The CDR3 DNA is TGCAGTGCTAGCCGGGGCCTCGCGGGTGGCTACACCTTC. It is translated as CSASRGLAGGYTF.

This sequence joins TRBV7-9 and TRBJ1-1; D is uncertain. The CDR3 length is 14 residues. The germline V gene has CDR1 SEHNR and CDR2 FQNEAQ (reference sequence). V dropped 5 bases and J dropped 0 bases, with 10 bases sitting between them. CDR3 in DNA: TGTGCCAGCAGCCTGGCCCCGATGAACACTGAAGCTTTCTTT. Amino acid sequence: CASSLAPMNTEAFF.